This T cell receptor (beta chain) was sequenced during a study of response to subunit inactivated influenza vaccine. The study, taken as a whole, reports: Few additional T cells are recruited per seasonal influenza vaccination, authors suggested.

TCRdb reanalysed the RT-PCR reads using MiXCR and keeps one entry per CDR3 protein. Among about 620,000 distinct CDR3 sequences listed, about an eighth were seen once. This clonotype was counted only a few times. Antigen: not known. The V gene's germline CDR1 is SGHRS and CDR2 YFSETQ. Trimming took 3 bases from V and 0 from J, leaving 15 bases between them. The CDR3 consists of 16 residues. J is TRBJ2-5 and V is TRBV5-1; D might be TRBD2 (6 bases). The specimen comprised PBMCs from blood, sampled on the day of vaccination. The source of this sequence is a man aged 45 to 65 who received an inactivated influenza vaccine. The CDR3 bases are TGCGCCAGCAGCTCCCGGGGGTCTGGGTACCAAGAGACCCAGTACTTC. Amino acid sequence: CASSSRGSGYQETQYF.